The clone carrying this T cell receptor (beta chain) turned up a few times. Its specificity is not known. The data were taken from a study of vaccination and CD4 T cells after COVID-19. Study results and caveats: Nearly all convalescent vaccine-specific clones, 304 of 307, recognized only SARS-CoV-2 spike.

The Oncomine TCR Beta short-read assay sequenced DNA from cultured CD4+ T cells. From CD4+ T cells that had been cultured, genomic DNA was extracted. In TCRdb, the PCR reads were re-called with MiXCR into one record per CDR3 protein. This table has about 8,900 distinct CDR3 sequences, 64% appearing once. As to treatment: approximately nine-day PBMC culture with coronavirus spike peptide pools or control peptides (ViraFEST assay). Negative selection was the method that isolated CD4+ T cells after around 10 days of culture. The sequence came from a human donor who had recovered from COVID-19. The specimen sequenced was CD4+ T cells from blood, cultured in vitro.

The CDR3, as DNA: TGTGCCTGGAGACTGACAGGGGGCAGGGAGACCCAGTACTTC. Translated: CAWRLTGGRETQYF. The chain recombines TRBV30 with TRBJ2-5; 10 bases line up with TRBD1. Germline assignment: CDR1 GTSNPN and CDR2 SVGIG (reference sequence). J gave up 5 bases and V 3 bases, and 6 bases lay outside the gene matches. This CDR3 has 14 amino acids.